The 19 T cell receptor beta chains listed next were all sequenced from one sample in a study of blood T cell repertoires in COVID-19. Assay: immunoSEQ multiplex PCR; the TCRdb copy retains only in-frame clones and omits some. In the table there are 270,000 or so clones, roughly 84% of which are singletons. Sequenced input: peripheral blood. The origin of the receptors is a woman younger than 30 with acute or convalescent COVID-19.

V usage is TRBV18 and J usage is TRBJ2-1; 12 bases are shared with TRBD2. The CDR3 has 16 residues. J lost 8 bases, V lost 3 bases, and 8 bases had no gene match. Germline CDR1 is KGHSH and CDR2 is LQKENI. The CDR3 loop is CASSPMTSGSLHEQFF. The CDR3 DNA follows: TGTGCCAGCTCACCGATGACTAGCGGGAGCTTGCATGAGCAGTTCTTC.

The chain employs TRBV28 and TRBJ1-1; D ambiguous. The V gene lost 7 bases and the J gene lost 4 bases, with 22 bases spanning the gap. This CDR3 has 16 amino acids. CDR1 MDHEN and CDR2 SYDVKM come from the germline V gene. The CDR3 protein is CASIPLGQTVVTEAFF. As DNA, the CDR3 is TGTGCCAGCATTCCCCTGGGCCAGACCGTTGTCACTGAAGCTTTCTTT.

This clone was counted between two and nine times. The gene calls are TRBV7-2 and TRBJ2-1, with D uncertain. The V end lost 0 bases, the J end lost 6 bases, and 12 bases lay between the germline ends. The CDR3 sequence is 15 residues long. In germline, CDR1 is SGHTA, CDR2 FQGNSA. This CDR3 reads CASSLASLFGNEQFF. CDR3 coding DNA: TGTGCCAGCAGCTTAGCTTCACTCTTTGGCAATGAGCAGTTCTTC.

This chain uses TRBV11-3 with TRBJ2-1, with 8 bases that match TRBD2. The CDR3 runs to 16 residues. Trimming took 5 bases from V and 2 from J; bases not matched to a gene: 8. The germline V gene encodes CDR1 SGHNT and CDR2 YENEEA. In DNA, the CDR3 is TGTGCCAGCAGCCCCCTCAGCGGGGGCCCCTACAATGAGCAGTTCTTC. Amino acid sequence: CASSPLSGGPYNEQFF.

This clone showed up just a few times. The J gene is TRBJ1-4, the V gene TRBV27, with a tentative D call TRBD1 (5 bases). The CDR3 contains 20 residues. Looked up from germline, CDR1 is MNHEY and CDR2 is SMNVEV (reference sequence). The V and J ends lost 5 bases and 0 bases respectively, with 25 bases between them. The CDR3 is CASSPNRDFPLSPTNEKLFF. In DNA, the CDR3 is TGTGCCAGCAGTCCCAACCGGGACTTCCCCTTGAGTCCAACTAATGAAAAACTGTTTTTT.

This clone was observed a few times. This sequence joins TRBV25-1 and TRBJ1-1; 7 nucleotides agree with TRBD1. Per germline, CDR1 MGHDK and CDR2 SYGVNS. J lost 1 base, V lost 1 base, and 6 bases had no gene match. CDR3 length equals 16 residues. CDR3 DNA sequence: TGTGCCAGCAGTGAATTATTGACAGGGCCGAACACTGAAGCTTTCTTT. Its protein is CASSELLTGPNTEAFF.

The chain joins TRBV6-6 to TRBJ1-1; tentatively, D is TRBD1 (5 bases). Deletions cut 6 bases from V and 1 base from J, with 9 bases between. This CDR3 spans 13 amino acids. Germline CDR1 MNHNY, CDR2 SVGAGI (reference sequence). CDR3 sequence (DNA): TGTGCCAGCAGACCCGGACAGAACACTGAAGCTTTCTTT. It yields the protein CASRPGQNTEAFF.

V usage is TRBV27 and J usage is TRBJ2-7; 8 positions match TRBD1. Germline CDR1 reads MNHEY; CDR2 reads SMNVEV (reference sequence). CDR3 size: 15 residues. The V segment lost 3 bases and the J segment 4 bases; nucleotides outside the gene matches: 8. CDR3 amino acids: CASSFRTGTMYEQYF. The CDR3 coding sequence is TGTGCCAGCAGTTTCCGGACAGGGACGATGTACGAGCAGTACTTC.

J is TRBJ2-1 and V is TRBV24-1, with 8 bases identical to TRBD2. Germline V gene data show CDR1 as KGHDR and CDR2 as SFDVKD. With 8 bases clipped from V and 3 bases from J, the junction kept 2 bases outside the gene matches. The CDR3 contains 13 residues. The CDR3 protein is CATTTSGYNEQFF. The DNA for the CDR3 is TGTGCCACCACAACTAGCGGCTACAATGAGCAGTTCTTC.

The table lists this clone with a count of one. This sequence joins TRBV30 and TRBJ1-2; D may be TRBD1 (6 bases). The CDR3 contains 16 residues. From germline, CDR1 is GTSNPN and CDR2 SVGIG (reference sequence). Trimming took off 8 bases at V and 4 bases at J, with 26 bases between the two ends. The CDR3 coding sequence is TGTGCCCGTGACCCTTTGGAGGCAGGGGTTTCCTATGGCTACACCTTC. It codes for CARDPLEAGVSYGYTF.

The J gene is TRBJ1-5, the V gene TRBV19; D ambiguous. In germline, CDR1 is LNHDA, CDR2 SQIVND (reference sequence). This CDR3 has 17 residues. V lost 2 bases and J 0 bases, leaving 14 bases between the germline ends. The CDR3 is CASSIYRPENSNQPQHF. CDR3 nucleotide sequence: TGTGCCAGTAGTATATATCGGCCGGAGAATAGCAATCAGCCCCAGCATTTT. Based on the CDR3 plus reference TRBV19 and TRBJ1-5, the full variable domain is DGGITQSPKYLFRKEGQNVTLSCEQNLNHDAMYWYRQDPGQGLRLIYYSQIVNDFQKGDIAEGYSVSREKKESFPLTVTSAQKNPTAFYLCASSIYRPENSNQPQHFGDGTRLSIL.

The chain has TRBV27 and TRBJ2-1; 12 positions agree with TRBD2. V lost 3 bases, J lost 9 bases, and 6 bases stayed unmatched. Germline CDR1 reads MNHEY; CDR2 reads SMNVEV (reference sequence). This CDR3 is 15 amino acids long. The chain's CDR3 is CASSFSASGRGEQFF. The CDR3, as DNA: TGTGCCAGCAGTTTTTCCGCTAGCGGGAGGGGTGAGCAGTTCTTC.

The rearrangement links TRBV18 to TRBJ2-7; 11 bases fit TRBD1. V was pared by 4 bases and J by 3 bases, with 8 bases of the junction left unmatched. Germline CDR1 KGHSH, CDR2 LQKENI. This CDR3 spans 16 amino acids. CDR3: CASSQDEGQGVYEQYF. The CDR3 nucleotides read TGTGCCAGCTCACAGGATGAGGGACAGGGGGTCTACGAGCAGTACTTC.

The chain employs TRBV5-4 and TRBJ1-1; no clear D gene. The V end lost 7 bases, the J end lost 4 bases, and 11 bases lay between the germline ends. The CDR3 is 12 residues long. Germline V gene data show CDR1 as SGHNT and CDR2 as YYREEE (reference sequence). CDR3 in amino acids: CASHQEGTEAFF. The CDR3 DNA reads as TGTGCCAGCCACCAGGAGGGCACTGAAGCTTTCTTT. Looking up the rest from reference TRBV5-4 and TRBJ1-1 gives the full variable domain: ETGVTQSPTHLIKTRGQQVTLRCSSQSGHNTVSWYQQALGQGPQFIFQYYREEENGRGNFPPRFSGLQFPNYSSELNVNALELDDSALYLCASHQEGTEAFFGQGTRLTVV.

The chain couples TRBV14 to TRBJ2-1; 8 bases fit TRBD2. CDR1 SGHDN and CDR2 FVKESK come from the germline V gene. The junction had 7 bases not matched to a gene; V was cut back by 2 bases and J by 7 bases. The CDR3 contains 15 residues. CDR3 coding DNA: TGTGCCAGCAGCCAACCTTCTAGCGGGTGGAATGAGCAGTTCTTC. This translates into CASSQPSSGWNEQFF.

The CDR3 loop is CASSIRFRGQGNQETQYF. The CDR3 region has the DNA TGTGCCAGTAGTATTCGGTTCCGGGGACAGGGGAACCAAGAGACCCAGTACTTC. The V call is TRBV19, the J call TRBJ2-5, with 10 bases identical to TRBD1. The CDR3 runs to 18 residues. Trimming cost V 3 bases and J 0 bases; bases outside gene matches: 10. Germline V gene sequence: CDR1 LNHDA, CDR2 SQIVND (reference sequence).

The V gene is TRBV6-4, the J gene TRBJ2-1; 8 nucleotides align to TRBD1. Germline CDR1 MRHNA, CDR2 SNTAGT. Trimming at V came to 6 bases and at J to 9 bases, leaving 13 bases not matched to a gene. CDR3 size: 15 residues. The CDR3 reads CASSQWTGRVGEQFF. The CDR3 coding sequence is TGTGCCAGCAGCCAGTGGACAGGGCGGGTGGGTGAGCAGTTCTTC.

The chain couples TRBV18 to TRBJ1-2, with 7 bases fitting TRBD1. J lost 1 base, V lost 2 bases, and 4 bases had no gene match. Germline V gene lookup returns CDR1 KGHSH and CDR2 LQKENI. The CDR3 length is 15 residues. Written as DNA, the CDR3 is TGTGCCAGCTCACCAACAGGGGCCTTTAACTATGGCTACACCTTC. This gives the protein CASSPTGAFNYGYTF.

This chain joins TRBV28 and TRBJ1-2, with 7 bases matching TRBD1. The CDR3 runs 14 residues. Germline V gives CDR1 MDHEN, CDR2 SYDVKM. J lost 4 bases, V lost 3 bases, and 5 bases had no gene match. The CDR3: CASSLGQFLYGYTF. CDR3 nucleotide sequence: TGTGCCAGCAGTTTGGGACAGTTCCTCTATGGCTACACCTTC.